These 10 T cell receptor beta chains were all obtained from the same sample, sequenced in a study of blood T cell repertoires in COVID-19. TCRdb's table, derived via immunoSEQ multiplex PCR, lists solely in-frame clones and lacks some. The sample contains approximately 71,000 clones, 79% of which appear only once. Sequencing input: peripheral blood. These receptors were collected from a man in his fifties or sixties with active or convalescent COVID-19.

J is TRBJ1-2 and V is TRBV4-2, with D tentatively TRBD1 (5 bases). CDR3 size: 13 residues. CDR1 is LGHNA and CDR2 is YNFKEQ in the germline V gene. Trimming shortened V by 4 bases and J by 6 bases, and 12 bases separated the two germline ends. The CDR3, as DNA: TGTGCCAGCAGCCCGAATTTCAGGGATGGCTACACCTTC. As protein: CASSPNFRDGYTF.

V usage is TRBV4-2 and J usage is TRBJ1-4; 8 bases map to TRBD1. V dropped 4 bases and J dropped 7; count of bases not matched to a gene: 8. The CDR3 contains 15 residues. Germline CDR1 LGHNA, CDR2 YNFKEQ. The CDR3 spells CASSPPQGAGEKLFF. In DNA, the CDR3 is TGTGCCAGCAGCCCGCCCCAGGGGGCGGGTGAAAAACTGTTTTTT.

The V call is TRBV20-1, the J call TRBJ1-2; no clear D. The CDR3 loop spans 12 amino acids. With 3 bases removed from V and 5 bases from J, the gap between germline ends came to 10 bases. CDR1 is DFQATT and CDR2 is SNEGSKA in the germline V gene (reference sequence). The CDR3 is CSASGPQYGYTF. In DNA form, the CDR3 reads TGCAGTGCTAGTGGTCCCCAATATGGCTACACCTTC.

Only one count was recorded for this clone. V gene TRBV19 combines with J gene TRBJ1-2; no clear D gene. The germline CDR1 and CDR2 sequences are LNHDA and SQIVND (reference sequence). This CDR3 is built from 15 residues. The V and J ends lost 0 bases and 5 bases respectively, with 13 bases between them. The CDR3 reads CASSIDHQPRYGYTF. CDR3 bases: TGTGCCAGTAGTATAGATCACCAACCCAGATATGGCTACACCTTC.

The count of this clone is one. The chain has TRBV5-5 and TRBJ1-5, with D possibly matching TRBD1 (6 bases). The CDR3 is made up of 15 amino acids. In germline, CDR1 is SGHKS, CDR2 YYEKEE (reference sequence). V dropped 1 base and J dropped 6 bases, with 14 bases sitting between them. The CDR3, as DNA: TGTGCCAGCAGCTTGAGCGGGGGCGAGGGTCAGCCCCAGCATTTT. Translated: CASSLSGGEGQPQHF.

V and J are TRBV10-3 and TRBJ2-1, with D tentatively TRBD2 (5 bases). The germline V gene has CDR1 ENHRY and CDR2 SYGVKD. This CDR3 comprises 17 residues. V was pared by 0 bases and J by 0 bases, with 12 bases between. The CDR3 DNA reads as TGTGCCATCAGTGAGTCTTGGCGGAGGAGCTCCTACAATGAGCAGTTCTTC. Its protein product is CAISESWRRSSYNEQFF.

DNA for the CDR3: TGTGCCAGCAGTTACTCGTTCAGCTATAATTCACCCCTCCACTTT. Its translation: CASSYSFSYNSPLHF. The chain joins TRBV6-6 to TRBJ1-6; D not resolved. The germline V gene has CDR1 MNHNY and CDR2 SVGAGI (reference sequence). CDR3 length: 15 residues. The V end was cut by 0 bases, the J end by 3 bases, with 6 bases between.

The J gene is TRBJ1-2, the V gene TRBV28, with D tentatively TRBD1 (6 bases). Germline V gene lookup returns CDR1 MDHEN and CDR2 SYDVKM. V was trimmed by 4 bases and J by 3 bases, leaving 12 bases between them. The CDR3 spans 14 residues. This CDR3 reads CASSSPGADYGYTF. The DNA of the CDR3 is TGTGCCAGCAGTTCTCCAGGGGCGGACTATGGCTACACCTTC.

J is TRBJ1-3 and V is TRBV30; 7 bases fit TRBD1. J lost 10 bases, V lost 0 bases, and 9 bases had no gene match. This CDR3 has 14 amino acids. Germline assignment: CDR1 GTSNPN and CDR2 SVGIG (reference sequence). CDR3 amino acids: CAWSVGQDYMTIYF. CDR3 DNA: TGTGCCTGGAGTGTAGGACAGGATTATATGACCATATATTTT.

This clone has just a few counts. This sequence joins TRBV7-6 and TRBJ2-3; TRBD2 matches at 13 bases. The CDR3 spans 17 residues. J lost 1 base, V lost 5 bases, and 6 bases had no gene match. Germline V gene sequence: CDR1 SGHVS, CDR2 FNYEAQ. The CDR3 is CASSPRLAGGRTDTQYF. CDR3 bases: TGTGCCAGCAGCCCCCGACTAGCGGGGGGTCGCACAGATACGCAGTATTTT.